What follows are 23 T cell receptor beta chains derived from one specimen sequenced in a study of cytomegalovirus exposure and HLA in healthy donors. This table comes from immunoSEQ multiplex PCR, and its TCRdb copy is limited to in-frame clones, with some not included. The repertoire holds over 200,000 clones, with roughly 91% as singletons. The sample comprised PBMCs. The receptor source for this set is a young woman in good health and CMV-seronegative.

V gene TRBV5-6 combines with J gene TRBJ1-3; D remains ambiguous. Germline CDR1 SGHDT, CDR2 YYEEEE. CDR3 length equals 17 residues. Trimming removed 1 base at V and 0 bases at J, with 14 bases between. For the CDR3, the DNA is TGTGCCAGCAGCTTGACCTATGGTACCAGCTCTGGAAACACCATATATTTT. Protein: CASSLTYGTSSGNTIYF.

The chain has TRBV27 and TRBJ2-7; D is undetermined. The CDR3 contains 16 residues. Germline V gene sequence: CDR1 MNHEY, CDR2 SMNVEV (reference sequence). Trimming shortened V by 2 bases and J by 2 bases, and 16 bases separated the two germline ends. Here the CDR3 reads CASSLTQGRSPYEQYF. The CDR3 bases are TGTGCCAGCAGTTTAACCCAAGGTCGGAGTCCCTACGAGCAGTACTTC.

The sample holds one count of this clone. This chain links TRBV5-5 with TRBJ2-7, with 7 bases identical to TRBD1. Germline CDR1 reads SGHKS; CDR2 reads YYEKEE (reference sequence). V was pared by 1 base and J by 11 bases, with 3 bases of the junction left unmatched. This CDR3 is 11 amino acids long. The CDR3 DNA is TGTGCCAGCAGCTTGTTCACAGGGGAGTACTTC. It specifies CASSLFTGEYF.

The chain employs TRBV5-1 and TRBJ2-5, with D tentatively TRBD2 (6 bases). The CDR3 runs 13 residues. Germline CDR1 and CDR2: SGHRS and YFSETQ. Deletions cut 4 bases from V and 7 bases from J, with 14 bases between. CDR3 bases: TGCGCCAGCAGCGTCGGGAGTGGTGGGACCCAGTACTTC. Protein: CASSVGSGGTQYF. Full variable domain (missing parts from reference TRBV5-1 and TRBJ2-5): KAGVTQTPRYLIKTRGQQVTLSCSPISGHRSVSWYQQTPGQGLQFLFEYFSETQRNKGNFPGRFSGRQFSNSRSEMNVSTLELGDSALYLCASSVGSGGTQYFGPGTRLLVL.

The CDR3 loop reads CASSPSQLAGGRGGELFF. The CDR3 nucleotides read TGTGCCAGCAGCCCGAGCCAACTAGCGGGAGGGCGGGGCGGGGAGCTGTTTTTT. This sequence joins TRBV4-2 and TRBJ2-2; 13 positions agree with TRBD2. J gave up 7 bases and V 4 bases, and 12 bases lay outside the gene matches. This CDR3 has 18 amino acids. In germline, CDR1 is LGHNA, CDR2 YNFKEQ.

The rearrangement uses TRBV6-5 and TRBJ2-1; TRBD2 aligns across 10 bases. With 6 bases clipped from V and 1 base from J, the junction kept 3 bases outside the gene matches. The germline V gene encodes CDR1 MNHEY and CDR2 SVGAGI. This CDR3 comprises 15 residues. The CDR3 DNA reads TGTGCCAGCAGGGCTAGCGGGGGATCCTACAATGAGCAGTTCTTC. Translation gives CASRASGGSYNEQFF.

The rearrangement links TRBV14 to TRBJ2-6; D is possibly TRBD1 or TRBD2 (7 bases each). The V end lost 4 bases, the J end lost 0 bases, and 25 bases lay between the germline ends. CDR1 and CDR2 from the germline V gene are SGHDN and FVKESK. The CDR3 is 21 amino acids. CDR3 residues: CASSPIRGGPASSSGANVLTF. For the CDR3, the DNA is TGTGCCAGCAGCCCAATCAGGGGGGGCCCAGCATCAAGCTCTGGGGCCAACGTCCTGACTTTC.

This rearrangement joins TRBV7-2 to TRBJ2-1; TRBD2 aligns across 9 bases. Trimming removed 5 bases from V and 5 bases from J; junction bases left unmatched: 10. Germline CDR1 and CDR2: SGHTA and FQGNSA. This CDR3 contains 16 residues. The CDR3 region is CASSVWDVAGDNEQFF. As DNA, the CDR3 is TGTGCCAGCAGCGTCTGGGACGTAGCGGGAGACAATGAGCAGTTCTTC.

The CDR3, as DNA: TGTGCCAGCAGCTTAGAAGTTGGCAGGGCACACGAGCAGTACTTC. It specifies CASSLEVGRAHEQYF. The chain is built from TRBV11-3 and TRBJ2-7; D perhaps matches TRBD1 (5 bases). The germline CDR1 and CDR2 sequences are SGHNT and YENEEA. This CDR3 has 15 residues. V lost 0 bases to trimming and J lost 5 bases, with 14 bases between them.

The genes are TRBV7-8 and TRBJ2-1, with D hard to call. V gave up 2 bases and J gave up 10 bases, with 18 bases separating them. Germline assignment: CDR1 SGHVS and CDR2 FQNEAQ. CDR3 size: 15 residues. CDR3 nucleotide sequence: TGTGCCAGCAGCTTACGGGTAGCTGAGCCGTCGGAGCAGTTCTTC. Translated, it gives CASSLRVAEPSEQFF.

This chain uses TRBV2 with TRBJ2-1; 9 bases match TRBD2. CDR3 length: 14 amino acids. Germline V lookup: CDR1 SNHLY, CDR2 FYNNEI. V trimming: 6 bases; J trimming: 6 bases; junction bases outside the gene matches: 6. The DNA of the CDR3 is TGTGCCAGCAGCTGGACTAGCGAGATCAATGAGCAGTTCTTC. Translation gives CASSWTSEINEQFF.

V and J are TRBV7-2 and TRBJ2-2, with TRBD2 identical over 11 bases. V lost 3 bases and J lost 4; bases outside the gene matches: 10. Germline CDR1 SGHTA, CDR2 FQGNSA. This CDR3 comprises 18 residues. The CDR3: CASSFDPNSGRATGELFF. The CDR3 DNA reads TGTGCCAGCAGCTTTGACCCAAATAGCGGGAGGGCCACCGGGGAGCTGTTTTTT. Complete variable domain (other parts from reference TRBV7-2 and TRBJ2-2): GAGVSQSPSNKVTEKGKDVELRCDPISGHTALYWYRQSLGQGLEFLIYFQGNSAPDKSGLPSDRFSAERTGGSVSTLTIQRTQQEDSAVYLCASSFDPNSGRATGELFFGEGSRLTVL.

This clone was found once. The chain uses TRBV7-6 and TRBJ1-2, with TRBD1 matching 9 bases. The CDR3 runs 15 residues. Germline V gene sequence: CDR1 SGHVS, CDR2 FNYEAQ. J lost 4 bases, V lost 5 bases, and 8 bases had no gene match. This CDR3 reads CASSPKTGGTYGYTF. The CDR3 nucleotides are TGTGCCAGCAGCCCAAAGACAGGGGGAACCTATGGCTACACCTTC.

J is TRBJ2-7 and V is TRBV7-8; tentatively, D is TRBD1 (8 bases). The CDR3 runs to 15 residues. Germline V gene sequence: CDR1 SGHVS, CDR2 FQNEAQ. The ends were cut back, 5 bases at V and 0 bases at J, with 14 bases in the middle. CDR3 protein: CASSEQGGSSYEQYF. CDR3 DNA: TGTGCCAGCAGCGAACAGGGGGGGAGCTCCTACGAGCAGTACTTC.

The rearrangement links TRBV4-3 to TRBJ2-3; D is possibly TRBD1 (6 bases). Per germline, CDR1 LGHNA and CDR2 YSLEER. This CDR3 comprises 15 residues. The V gene lost 1 base and the J gene lost 3 bases, with 11 bases spanning the gap. The CDR3 region has the DNA TGCGCCAGCAGCCAAGCTGCCAGGGGAACAGATACGCAGTATTTT. Translating it yields CASSQAARGTDTQYF.

This rearrangement joins TRBV28 to TRBJ2-3; D uncertain. Germline lookup yields CDR1 MDHEN and CDR2 SYDVKM. The CDR3 runs to 18 residues. V lost 0 bases and J lost 0, with 16 bases in between. DNA of the CDR3: TGTGCCAGCAGTTTATGGAAAAGGGTGGACCCTAGCACAGATACGCAGTATTTT. This translates into CASSLWKRVDPSTDTQYF. Full variable domain (outside the CDR3, taken from reference TRBV28 and TRBJ2-3): DVKVTQSSRYLVKRTGEKVFLECVQDMDHENMFWYRQDPGLGLRLIYFSYDVKMKEKGDIPEGYSVSREKKERFSLILESASTNQTSMYLCASSLWKRVDPSTDTQYFGPGTRLTVL.

This clone was recorded only once. The CDR3 reads CATSIRRDYFNEQYF. The DNA for the CDR3 is TGTGCCACCAGCATTCGCCGGGACTACTTTAACGAGCAGTACTTC. V usage is TRBV15 and J usage is TRBJ2-7, with 7 bases fitting TRBD2. The CDR3 covers 15 residues. V lost 4 bases to trimming and J lost 5 bases; unmatched junction nucleotides: 11. Per germline, CDR1 LNHNV and CDR2 YYDKDF (reference sequence).

This sequence joins TRBV5-4 and TRBJ1-3; weak D call: TRBD1 (6 bases). This CDR3 region has 15 residues. The germline V and J ends were trimmed by 0 bases and 5 bases, with 12 bases remaining between them. The germline V gene has CDR1 SGHNT and CDR2 YYREEE (reference sequence). In DNA form, the CDR3 reads TGTGCCAGCAGCTTGGATCAGGGGCTAAGAAACACCATATATTTT. This sequence encodes CASSLDQGLRNTIYF.

The chain couples TRBV5-4 to TRBJ2-7; D may be TRBD1 (6 bases). Deletions cut 2 bases from V and 4 bases from J, with 16 bases between. CDR3 length equals 15 residues. CDR1 is SGHNT and CDR2 is YYREEE in the germline V gene (reference sequence). The CDR3, as DNA: TGTGCCAGCAGCTTTACGGACAGTTTCAAATACGAGCAGTACTTC. It is translated as CASSFTDSFKYEQYF.

This clone was detected once. The rearrangement joins TRBV19 to TRBJ2-2, with D possibly matching TRBD1 (6 bases). This CDR3 is 13 amino acids long. The germline gives CDR1 LNHDA, CDR2 SQIVND (reference sequence). The V end was cut by 7 bases, the J end by 0 bases, with 6 bases between. CDR3 amino acids: CASTGANTGELFF. Written as DNA, the CDR3 is TGTGCCAGTACAGGGGCGAACACCGGGGAGCTGTTTTTT.

In nucleotides, the CDR3 is TGTGCCAGCAGCCATCGGACCCTCTCCTACGAGCAGTACTTC. As protein: CASSHRTLSYEQYF. The chain uses TRBV28 and TRBJ2-7, with no clear D. Germline-derived CDR1 and CDR2 are MDHEN and SYDVKM. V gave up 6 bases and J gave up 0 bases, with 12 bases separating them. This CDR3 comprises 14 residues.

This chain links TRBV6-5 with TRBJ1-2; D is perhaps TRBD1 (5 bases). The V end was cut by 0 bases, the J end by 6 bases, with 14 bases between. Germline CDR1 MNHEY, CDR2 SVGAGI. This CDR3 has 15 residues. CDR3 DNA: TGTGCCAGCAGTTACTCCCGGGGCAAACGAGATGGCTACACCTTC. Translation: CASSYSRGKRDGYTF.

V usage is TRBV5-6 and J usage is TRBJ1-4, with 9 bases fitting TRBD1. Germline trimming cut 4 bases from V and 3 bases from J; bases unmatched to any gene: 4. This CDR3 has 15 amino acids. Germline CDR1 is SGHDT and CDR2 is YYEEEE. CDR3 loop: CASSRWTGANEKLFF. The CDR3 DNA sequence: TGTGCCAGCAGCCGCTGGACAGGGGCTAATGAAAAACTGTTTTTT. The full variable domain, rest sourced from reference TRBV5-6 and TRBJ1-4, is DAGVTQSPTHLIKTRGQQVTLRCSPKSGHDTVSWYQQALGQGPQFIFQYYEEEERQRGNFPDRFSGHQFPNYSSELNVNALLLGDSALYLCASSRWTGANEKLFFGSGTQLSVL.